Following are 18 T cell receptor beta chains from one sample sequenced in a study of blood T cell repertoires in COVID-19 (dated by TCRdb to the early 2020s). The receptor library was made with the immunoSEQ multiplex PCR assay. TCRdb mirrors the immuneACCESS table, restricted to in-frame sequences. Some clones are absent from its copies; in checked studies, under half trace to an unresolved V gene, and the reason for the others is unknown. The sample contains approximately 30,000 clones, over 75% of them found a single time. The ten largest clones add up to approximately 16% of the sample. What was sequenced was peripheral blood. The receptor source for this set is a man between 70 and 80 years old with active COVID-19.

J is TRBJ2-3 and V is TRBV6-5; 8 bases line up with TRBD1. Germline V gene data show CDR1 as MNHEY and CDR2 as SVGAGI. The CDR3 spans 14 residues. V dropped 4 bases and J dropped 3; count of bases not matched to a gene: 3. The CDR3 loop reads CASSSRTGTDTQYF. Written as DNA, the CDR3 is TGTGCCAGCAGTTCCAGGACAGGGACAGATACGCAGTATTTT.

The CDR3 DNA sequence: TGTGCCAGCAGCCCAACCCCCGTCCGACAGGTTGCCCGACAGTACTTC. Its translation is CASSPTPVRQVARQYF. The V and J genes are TRBV9 and TRBJ2-5, with D perhaps matching TRBD1 (6 bases). The CDR3 is 16 residues long. CDR1 is SGDLS and CDR2 is YYNGEE in the germline V gene. Between the trimmed V and J ends, which lost 4 bases and 11 bases, there was a span of 27 bases.

The chain employs TRBV29-1 and TRBJ1-4, with 9 bases fitting TRBD1. This CDR3 spans 14 amino acids. Germline V CDR1 and CDR2: SQVTM, ANQGSEA. Germline trimming cut 6 bases from V and 8 bases from J; bases unmatched to any gene: 10. The CDR3 loop is CSVAPGQGDEKLFF. The CDR3 DNA reads TGCAGCGTGGCTCCGGGACAGGGAGACGAAAAACTGTTTTTT.

CDR3 in DNA: TGTGCCAGCATCTTCCGGGACAGGGGCTACAATGAGCAGTTCTTC. It codes for CASIFRDRGYNEQFF. V is TRBV28 and J is TRBJ2-1; 10 nucleotides match TRBD1. Germline V gene sequence: CDR1 MDHEN, CDR2 SYDVKM. The length of the CDR3 is 15 residues. The ends lost 7 bases at V and 3 bases at J; junction bases unmatched: 6.

The J gene is TRBJ2-7, the V gene TRBV7-9, with TRBD1 matching over 7 bases. This CDR3 is 15 amino acids long. The ends lost 1 base at V and 2 bases at J; junction bases unmatched: 5. CDR1 and CDR2 from the germline V gene are SEHNR and FQNEAQ (reference sequence). CDR3 nucleotides: TGTGCCAGCAGCTTAGGCCGGGACAGAGCCTACGAGCAGTACTTC. It codes for CASSLGRDRAYEQYF.

The CDR3 sequence: CAWSVIAGGGTDTQYF. Written as DNA, the CDR3 is TGTGCCTGGAGTGTAATAGCGGGGGGAGGAACAGATACGCAGTATTTT. The chain couples TRBV30 to TRBJ2-3; 10 bases match TRBD2. This CDR3 comprises 16 residues. The germline V gene encodes CDR1 GTSNPN and CDR2 SVGIG (reference sequence). Trimming cost V 0 bases and J 3 bases; bases outside gene matches: 6.

The J gene is TRBJ2-7, the V gene TRBV13; TRBD2 agrees at 8 bases. The ends lost 3 bases at V and 5 bases at J; junction bases unmatched: 6. CDR3 size: 14 residues. CDR1 is PRHDT, CDR2 FYEKMQ, per germline (reference sequence). CDR3 coding DNA: TGTGCCAGCAGCTTGGCGGGACTAGTAAACGAGCAGTACTTC. This sequence encodes CASSLAGLVNEQYF.

The V call is TRBV28, the J call TRBJ1-5; maybe TRBD1 (5 bases). Trimming stripped 1 base from V and 3 bases from J, with 10 bases between. Germline V gene data show CDR1 as MDHEN and CDR2 as SYDVKM. This CDR3 spans 15 amino acids. CDR3 nucleotides: TGTGCCAGCAGTTTATCCGGCAGGGTCAATCAGCCCCAGCATTTT. Its translation: CASSLSGRVNQPQHF.

The chain has TRBV2 and TRBJ2-5; 9 nucleotides align to TRBD2. The V gene end was trimmed by 1 base and the J gene end by 4 bases; junction bases not matched to a gene: 7. Germline V gives CDR1 SNHLY, CDR2 FYNNEI. This CDR3 has 16 residues. The CDR3 here is CASSEGVAGAVETQYF. The CDR3 bases are TGTGCCAGCAGTGAAGGGGTAGCGGGGGCGGTAGAGACCCAGTACTTC.

The V and J genes are TRBV4-3 and TRBJ1-2; D gene unclear. The germline CDR1 and CDR2 sequences are LGHNA and YSLEER. Trimming cost V 1 base and J 6 bases, with 18 bases left between them. The CDR3 consists of 16 residues. CDR3 in amino acids: CASSQGVRSSLDGYTF. CDR3 DNA: TGCGCCAGCAGCCAAGGGGTCCGGAGCTCCTTGGATGGCTACACCTTC.

With respect to this clone: Germline is not matched at one junction end, which may reflect a read error. The chain employs TRBV27 and TRBJ1-3; D perhaps matches TRBD1 (6 bases). The germline CDR1 and CDR2 sequences are MNHEY and SMNVEV (reference sequence). CDR3 length equals 15 residues. The DNA of the CDR3 is TGTGCCAGCAGTCTATCAGGGGTTGCTGGAAACACCATATATTTT. This sequence encodes CASSLSGVAGNTIYF.

The chain uses TRBV11-1 and TRBJ2-5; TRBD2 matches at 11 bases. The germline V gene has CDR1 SGHAT and CDR2 FQDESV (reference sequence). The CDR3 extends over 16 amino acids. V was clipped by 6 bases and J by 1 base; unmatched bases: 7. CDR3 protein: CASSRTSGGSQETQYF. In nucleotides, the CDR3 is TGTGCCAGCAGTAGAACTAGCGGGGGATCCCAAGAGACCCAGTACTTC.

The chain couples TRBV6-2 or TRBV6-3 to TRBJ2-7; perhaps TRBD1 as D (6 bases). Germline CDR1 reads MNHEY; CDR2 reads SVGEGT. The V gene lost 0 bases and the J gene lost 3 bases, with 9 bases spanning the gap. The CDR3 has 14 residues. The CDR3 spells CASSYSEGVYEQYF. The CDR3 nucleotides are TGTGCCAGCAGTTACTCTGAGGGGGTCTACGAGCAGTACTTC.

This chain joins TRBV7-8 and TRBJ2-7; 8 bases align to TRBD2. CDR3 length: 15 amino acids. Germline V gene lookup returns CDR1 SGHVS and CDR2 FQNEAQ. V lost 5 bases and J lost 1; bases outside the gene matches: 7. CDR3 region: CASSLWSGGSYEQYF. The CDR3 DNA sequence: TGTGCCAGCAGCCTTTGGTCGGGGGGGTCCTACGAGCAGTACTTC.

This chain uses TRBV7-3 with TRBJ1-1; possibly TRBD1 for D (5 bases). CDR1 and CDR2 (germline): SGHTA, FQGTGA. Trimming left V 5 bases short and J 3 bases short, with 16 bases between. The CDR3 covers 15 residues. This chain's CDR3 is CASSPDGGGYTEAFF. CDR3 sequence (DNA): TGTGCCAGCAGCCCCGACGGGGGAGGGTACACTGAAGCTTTCTTT.

This clone has only one observation. V and J are TRBV9 and TRBJ1-4, with D tentatively TRBD1 (6 bases). This CDR3 is built from 15 residues. Germline CDR1 is SGDLS and CDR2 is YYNGEE. V lost 2 bases and J lost 3, with 11 bases in between. CDR3 coding DNA: TGTGCCAGCAGCGTCCAGGGGTCCTCTAATGAAAAACTGTTTTTT. It yields the protein CASSVQGSSNEKLFF.

The chain uses TRBV25-1 and TRBJ2-1; TRBD2 is a possible D gene (6 bases). The CDR3 runs to 15 residues. Trimming stripped 5 bases from V and 8 bases from J, with 19 bases between. Per germline, CDR1 MGHDK and CDR2 SYGVNS. This CDR3 reads CASSLLGGKQDEQFF. In nucleotides, the CDR3 is TGTGCCAGCAGTCTCTTGGGGGGAAAACAGGATGAGCAGTTCTTC.

This chain joins TRBV5-5 and TRBJ2-5, with 8 nucleotides matching TRBD1. V dropped 5 bases and J dropped 3; count of bases not matched to a gene: 6. Germline V lookup: CDR1 SGHKS, CDR2 YYEKEE (reference sequence). CDR3 length: 14 residues. In DNA, the CDR3 is TGTGCCAGCAGGGCTCCAGGGGGCAAAGAGACCCAGTACTTC. Protein: CASRAPGGKETQYF.